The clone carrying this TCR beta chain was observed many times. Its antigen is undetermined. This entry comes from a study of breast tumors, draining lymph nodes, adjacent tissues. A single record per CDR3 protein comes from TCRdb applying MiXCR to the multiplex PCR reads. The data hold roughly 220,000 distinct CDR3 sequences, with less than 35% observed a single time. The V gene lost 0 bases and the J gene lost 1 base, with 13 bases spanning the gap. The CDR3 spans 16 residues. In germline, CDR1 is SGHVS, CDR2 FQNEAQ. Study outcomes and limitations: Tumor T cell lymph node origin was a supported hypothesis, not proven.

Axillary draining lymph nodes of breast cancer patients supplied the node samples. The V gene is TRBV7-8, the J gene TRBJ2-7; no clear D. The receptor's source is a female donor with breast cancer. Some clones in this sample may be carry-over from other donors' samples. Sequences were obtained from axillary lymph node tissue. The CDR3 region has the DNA TGTGCCAGCAGCTTAGCGTGGTGGGAACAGTCCTACGAGCAGTACTTC. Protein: CASSLAWWEQSYEQYF.